This T cell receptor (beta chain) was obtained from a study of OX40 agonist ivuxolimab in advanced cancers. Turning to the study itself: Previous treatment with anti-PD-1, anti-PD-L1 or anti-CTLA-4 therapy was allowed; more than 35% had received some.

Samples of blood were obtained at baseline, on cycle 4 day 1, and on cycle 7 day 1. This CDR3 has 12 amino acids. Per germline, CDR1 MNHNY and CDR2 SVGAGI (reference sequence). Trimming shortened V by 0 bases and J by 7 bases, and 4 bases separated the two germline ends. Assay used: immunoSEQ multiplex PCR; TCRdb lists only in-frame clones, some missing. The sample has approximately 86,000 clones, approximately 91% seen once; the top ten hold about 0.35%. This chain connects TRBV6-6 to TRBJ1-3; D call uncertain. The sequenced sample was CD4+ or CD8+ T cells sorted from blood, obtained in a trial of the OX40 agonist ivuxolimab. This clonotype originated in an adult with an advanced solid tumor such as melanoma, head and neck, liver or kidney cancer. CDR3 nucleotide sequence: TGTGCCAGCAGTTACTCGACGAACACCATATATTTT. Amino acid sequence: CASSYSTNTIYF.